The 25 T cell receptor beta chains below all came from one sample that was sequenced in a study of response to subunit inactivated influenza vaccine. A single record per CDR3 protein comes from TCRdb applying MiXCR to the RT-PCR reads. The table shows about 180,000 distinct CDR3 sequences, with around a tenth occurring only once. The sample in question was non-naive T cells sorted from PBMCs, obtained on the day of vaccination. Source of these receptors: a man between 50 and 59 years old who received an inactivated influenza vaccine.

A few counts support this clonotype. This chain uses TRBV24-1 with TRBJ1-5; unclear D gene. The V gene lost 6 bases and the J gene lost 1 base, with 3 bases spanning the gap. The germline V gene encodes CDR1 KGHDR and CDR2 SFDVKD. The CDR3 is made up of 12 amino acids. The CDR3 DNA follows: TGTGCCACCAGTCAGAGCAATCAGCCCCAGCATTTT. Translation: CATSQSNQPQHF.

This clonotype showed up many times. The chain employs TRBV24-1 and TRBJ2-1; 10 bases fit TRBD2. Germline V gene sequence: CDR1 KGHDR, CDR2 SFDVKD. The V segment lost 9 bases and the J segment 10 bases; nucleotides outside the gene matches: 11. This CDR3 has 14 residues. The CDR3: CATRGSGRAWEQFF. Written as DNA, the CDR3 is TGTGCCACCCGTGGGAGCGGGAGGGCCTGGGAGCAGTTCTTC.

The J gene is TRBJ2-6, the V gene TRBV11-1; D perhaps matches TRBD1 (5 bases). The ends were cut back, 1 base at V and 2 bases at J, with 15 bases in the middle. CDR1 is SGHAT and CDR2 is FQDESV in the germline V gene (reference sequence). CDR3 length: 18 amino acids. The CDR3 protein is CASSLVGYRIPGANVLTF. CDR3 DNA: TGTGCCAGCAGCTTAGTAGGATACAGGATCCCTGGGGCCAACGTCCTGACTTTC.

This clonotype was observed many times. The CDR3 DNA reads as TGTGCCAGCAGTCCGAGACAGAGGGCGAGGGCCCAAGAGACCCAGTACTTC. Amino acid sequence: CASSPRQRARAQETQYF. The chain combines TRBV28 with TRBJ2-5; the D call may be TRBD1 or TRBD2 (5 bases each). V was shortened by 5 bases and J by 1 base, with 20 bases between the two germline ends. Germline CDR1 is MDHEN and CDR2 is SYDVKM. The CDR3 runs to 17 residues.

J is TRBJ2-7 and V is TRBV5-6; tentative D call: TRBD1 (6 bases). The ends were cut back, 5 bases at V and 0 bases at J, with 15 bases in the middle. This CDR3 region has 15 residues. The germline V gene has CDR1 SGHDT and CDR2 YYEEEE. CDR3 protein: CASRHLRDNSYEQYF. The CDR3 DNA reads TGTGCCAGCAGGCATCTCCGGGACAACTCCTACGAGCAGTACTTC. Based on the CDR3 plus reference TRBV5-6 and TRBJ2-7, the full variable domain is DAGVTQSPTHLIKTRGQQVTLRCSPKSGHDTVSWYQQALGQGPQFIFQYYEEEERQRGNFPDRFSGHQFPNYSSELNVNALLLGDSALYLCASRHLRDNSYEQYFGPGTRLTVT.

This chain joins TRBV11-2 and TRBJ2-6; D unresolved. Germline CDR1 SGHAT, CDR2 FQNNGV. Trimming took 0 bases from V and 0 from J, leaving 6 bases between them. The CDR3 contains 16 residues. The CDR3 reads CASSLEAFSGANVLTF. Written as DNA, the CDR3 is TGTGCCAGCAGCTTAGAAGCTTTCTCTGGGGCCAACGTCCTGACTTTC. The full variable domain, rest sourced from reference TRBV11-2 and TRBJ2-6, is EAGVAQSPRYKIIEKRQSVAFWCNPISGHATLYWYQQILGQGPKLLIQFQNNGVVDDSQLPKDRFSAERLKGVDSTLKIQPAKLEDSAVYLCASSLEAFSGANVLTFGAGSRLTVL.

In its sample, this clonotype was seen many times. The chain has TRBV5-1 and TRBJ2-2, with 9 nucleotides matching TRBD2. CDR3 length equals 16 residues. V trimming: 1 base; J trimming: 2 bases; junction bases outside the gene matches: 3. Germline CDR1 reads SGHRS; CDR2 reads YFSETQ. The CDR3 nucleotides read TGCGCCAGCAGCTTGCTAGCGGGGCCAAACACCGGGGAGCTGTTTTTT. Translated, it gives CASSLLAGPNTGELFF.

The table lists this clonotype with a few counts. The chain uses TRBV23-1 and TRBJ2-7; maybe TRBD2 (6 bases). TRBV23-1 is treated as an ORF (open reading frame) with a function not yet certain. This CDR3 spans 12 amino acids. With 11 bases removed from V and 5 bases from J, the gap between germline ends came to 16 bases. In DNA form, the CDR3 reads TGCGCCCTGGCCTCGGGGGACCACGAGCAGTACTTC. Protein: CALASGDHEQYF.

J is TRBJ1-6 and V is TRBV3-1; possibly TRBD1 for D (5 bases). Germline CDR1 LGHDT, CDR2 YNNKEL (reference sequence). The CDR3 is 14 residues long. Deletions cut 1 base from V and 5 bases from J, with 6 bases between. CDR3 bases: TGTGCCAGCAGCCAAGCAGGGAATAATTCACCCCTCCACTTT. It codes for CASSQAGNNSPLHF.

The gene calls are TRBV6-2 or TRBV6-3 and TRBJ2-1; 11 nucleotides align to TRBD2. This CDR3 is built from 22 residues. The V gene end was trimmed by 2 bases and the J gene end by 6 bases; junction bases not matched to a gene: 24. Germline values: CDR1 MNHEY, CDR2 SVGEGT. The CDR3 is CASSYHFPDRVKLAGVSNEQFF. The CDR3 DNA reads TGTGCCAGCAGTTACCATTTCCCGGACAGGGTTAAACTAGCGGGGGTCTCCAATGAGCAGTTCTTC.

In its sample, this clonotype was seen many times. The chain joins TRBV15 to TRBJ2-1; TRBD1 might be the D (6 bases). In germline, CDR1 is LNHNV, CDR2 YYDKDF (reference sequence). Trimming took off 8 bases at V and 2 bases at J, with 10 bases between the two ends. The CDR3 runs to 13 residues. The CDR3 region is CATGTKAYNEQFF. DNA for the CDR3: TGTGCCACCGGGACAAAGGCCTACAATGAGCAGTTCTTC.

This clonotype was detected ten times or more. The rearrangement links TRBV4-2 to TRBJ2-5; 7 bases line up with TRBD2. The ends lost 0 bases at V and 4 bases at J; junction bases unmatched: 14. Looked up from germline, CDR1 is LGHNA and CDR2 is YNFKEQ. CDR3 size: 18 residues. CDR3 sequence (DNA): TGTGCCAGCAGCCAAGATTGGGCCGGGGGGTCCTCATTAGAGACCCAGTACTTC. Translating gives CASSQDWAGGSSLETQYF.

This clonotype was observed a few times. The V gene is TRBV20-1, the J gene TRBJ1-6; 10 bases are shared with TRBD1. CDR3 length: 14 residues. Germline assignment: CDR1 DFQATT and CDR2 SNEGSKA (reference sequence). The J segment lost 6 bases and the V segment lost 5 bases, leaving 4 bases of the junction unmatched. CDR3 sequence (DNA): TGCAGTGCTTCCGGGACAGGGGTTAATTCACCCCTCCACTTT. It translates to CSASGTGVNSPLHF.

This clonotype was seen many times. The rearrangement joins TRBV5-1 to TRBJ2-3; D remains unclear. The CDR3 is made up of 13 amino acids. Trimming took off 5 bases at V and 4 bases at J, with 11 bases between the two ends. Germline V gene sequence: CDR1 SGHRS, CDR2 YFSETQ. This CDR3 is CASRSVVADTQYF. CDR3 in DNA: TGCGCCAGCAGGAGCGTTGTCGCAGATACGCAGTATTTT.

The chain is built from TRBV29-1 and TRBJ1-2, with TRBD1 as a possible D gene (5 bases). Germline CDR1 SQVTM, CDR2 ANQGSEA. The CDR3 contains 13 residues. V was pared by 2 bases and J by 6 bases, with 13 bases between. The CDR3 region has the DNA TGCAGCGTTGAAAAGCGCCAGGGAAATGGCTACACCTTC. It translates to CSVEKRQGNGYTF.

A remark on this clonotype: A read error is possible here, since a much larger clone lies one base away. This chain joins TRBV7-2 and TRBJ2-7, with 9 bases that match TRBD1. CDR1 is SGHTA and CDR2 is FQGNSA in the germline V gene. The CDR3 has 13 amino acids. The junction had 3 bases not matched to a gene; V was cut back by 6 bases and J by 3 bases. CDR3 in DNA: TGTACCAGCAGAGGGACAGGGATCTACGAGCAGTACTTC. This codes for CTSRGTGIYEQYF.

This clonotype turned up a few times. V usage is TRBV28 and J usage is TRBJ1-2; 7 bases agree with TRBD1. The germline gives CDR1 MDHEN, CDR2 SYDVKM. The CDR3 sequence is 12 residues long. Trimming at V came to 7 bases and at J to 6 bases, leaving 5 bases not matched to a gene. CDR3: CASKVQGHGYTF. CDR3 nucleotide sequence: TGTGCCAGCAAAGTACAGGGGCATGGCTACACCTTC.

The chain's CDR3 is CASREGLAGVETQYF. Here the CDR3 DNA reads TGCGCCAGCAGAGAGGGACTAGCGGGAGTAGAGACCCAGTACTTC. V and J are TRBV5-1 and TRBJ2-5; 14 positions agree with TRBD2. CDR1 is SGHRS and CDR2 is YFSETQ in the germline V gene. The trim removed 5 bases at V and 4 bases at J, leaving 4 bases unmatched. The CDR3 extends over 15 amino acids.

This clonotype was observed a few times. The chain carries TRBV29-1 and TRBJ2-3; 9 nucleotides align to TRBD2. The CDR3 is 15 residues long. Germline loops: CDR1 SQVTM, CDR2 ANQGSEA. V trimming: 4 bases; J trimming: 2 bases; junction bases outside the gene matches: 7. The CDR3 nucleotides read TGCAGCGTTGGGCCCAGCGGGAGGTTCACAGATACGCAGTATTTT. This translates into CSVGPSGRFTDTQYF.

The table lists this clonotype with many counts. The V call is TRBV18, the J call TRBJ2-5; TRBD1 is a possible D gene (6 bases). This CDR3 comprises 16 residues. The V gene's germline CDR1 is KGHSH and CDR2 LQKENI. Trimming removed 0 bases at V and 6 bases at J, with 17 bases between. The CDR3 region is CASSPPVGTGWKTQYF. The CDR3 nucleotides read TGTGCCAGCTCACCACCGGTTGGAACAGGGTGGAAGACCCAGTACTTC.

This clonotype was detected only a few times. The rearrangement joins TRBV7-2 to TRBJ2-7; perhaps TRBD1 as D (5 bases). CDR1 and CDR2 (germline): SGHTA, FQGNSA. Trimming removed 1 base from V and 0 bases from J, with 7 bases in between. The CDR3 contains 14 residues. The CDR3 bases are TGTGCCAGCAGCTTAGACAGGAGCTCCTACGAGCAGTACTTC. The encoded protein is CASSLDRSSYEQYF.

V is TRBV4-2 and J is TRBJ2-7; the D gene is possibly TRBD1 (7 bases). This CDR3 contains 16 residues. Germline loops: CDR1 LGHNA, CDR2 YNFKEQ. V shed 0 bases and J shed 4 bases, with 16 bases lying between them. CDR3 protein: CASSQDLGRGEYEQYF. The DNA of the CDR3 is TGTGCCAGCAGCCAAGATCTGGGCAGGGGGGAATACGAGCAGTACTTC.

This clonotype came up many times. The gene calls are TRBV12-3 or TRBV12-4 and TRBJ2-3, with D perhaps TRBD2 (5 bases). This CDR3 spans 13 amino acids. The germline V and J ends were trimmed by 3 bases and 10 bases, with 14 bases remaining between them. The CDR3 bases are TGTGCCAGCAGTTTCCCGAACCGGGGTCCGCAGTATTTT. Amino acids: CASSFPNRGPQYF.

Only a few counts were recorded for this clonotype. This rearrangement joins TRBV15 to TRBJ2-1; D could derive from TRBD1 or TRBD2 (5 bases each). V lost 0 bases and J lost 8, with 20 bases in between. CDR3 size: 17 residues. Germline V gives CDR1 LNHNV, CDR2 YYDKDF (reference sequence). The CDR3 DNA reads as TGTGCCACCAGCAGAGATCCAGGGACCCGAGCGGTGGATGAGCAGTTCTTC. This sequence encodes CATSRDPGTRAVDEQFF.

This clonotype showed up many times. The chain joins TRBV12-3 or TRBV12-4 to TRBJ1-1; D is unclear. V lost 1 base, J lost 9 bases, and 12 bases lay in between. The CDR3 is 13 residues long. CDR3 region: CASSLGDTAKAFF. The CDR3, as DNA: TGTGCCAGCAGTTTAGGAGACACAGCCAAAGCTTTCTTT.